A single T cell receptor (beta chain) is shown here with its context. These data are taken from a study of cytomegalovirus exposure and HLA in healthy donors. Study information: Among 350 to 500 genotyped donors, around 80% fell in the Caucasian-associated ancestry cluster.

The PCR used 60 Vbeta and 13 Jbeta primers. Sequencing used immunoSEQ multiplex PCR; TCRdb keeps in-frame clones, though not all of them. The table includes 120,000 or so clones, 75% to 85% detected once. The J segment lost 9 bases and the V segment lost 8 bases, leaving 21 bases of the junction unmatched. Per germline, CDR1 MNHEY and CDR2 SMNVEV (reference sequence). The CDR3 contains 16 residues. This TCR was sampled from a male donor in good health and CMV-seronegative. V usage is TRBV27 and J usage is TRBJ2-7; 8 positions match TRBD2. Material: PBMCs. The CDR3 coding sequence is TGTGCCAGCGCTAGCGGGTTAGGCGACTTTTTAAATTCGCAGTACTTC. It specifies CASASGLGDFLNSQYF.